Each of the 28 T cell receptor beta chains below was sequenced from the same sample in a study of T cell responses to AZD1222 COVID-19 vaccine. The repertoire was sequenced with immunoSEQ multiplex PCR; TCRdb's copy has only in-frame clones and lacks some. The table includes roughly 140,000 clones, under 95% detected once. Sequences were derived from peripheral blood, sampled on day 0 of AZD1222 vaccination. All receptors derive from an adult in good health.

This clone was counted only a few times. This rearrangement joins TRBV7-8 to TRBJ1-1, with 9 bases fitting TRBD1. Germline loops: CDR1 SGHVS, CDR2 FQNEAQ. The ends lost 6 bases at V and 4 bases at J; junction bases unmatched: 12. The CDR3 totals 16 residues. This CDR3 reads CASRFRFDRGGTEAFF. In nucleotides, the CDR3 is TGTGCCAGCAGATTTCGGTTCGACAGGGGGGGCACTGAAGCTTTCTTT.

The rearrangement joins TRBV3-1 (or the pseudogene TRBV3-2) to TRBJ2-7; 9 nucleotides line up with TRBD1. The CDR3 contains 16 residues. Trimming took 0 bases from V and 2 from J; bases not matched to a gene: 5. In germline, CDR1 is LGHDT, CDR2 YNNKEL (reference sequence). The CDR3 reads CASSQDGGQGTYEQYF. CDR3 nucleotide sequence: TGTGCCAGCAGCCAAGACGGGGGACAGGGAACCTACGAGCAGTACTTC.

The sample holds one count of this clone. The gene calls are TRBV19 and TRBJ2-1; D gene unclear. V lost 6 bases, J lost 0 bases, and 9 bases lay in between. Looked up from germline, CDR1 is LNHDA and CDR2 is SQIVND (reference sequence). This CDR3 comprises 14 residues. CDR3 nucleotides: TGTGCCAGTAGAATCGGGTACTCCTACAATGAGCAGTTCTTC. This encodes CASRIGYSYNEQFF.

V usage is TRBV12-3 or TRBV12-4 and J usage is TRBJ1-2; D is ambiguous. This CDR3 comprises 11 residues. Trimming pared 3 bases from V and 9 bases from J, leaving 8 bases between. Here the CDR3 DNA reads TGTGCCAGCAGTTTCGGGCAACGCTACACCTTC. Translation gives CASSFGQRYTF.

V and J are TRBV6-6 and TRBJ1-2; no firm D call. Germline CDR1 reads MNHNY; CDR2 reads SVGAGI (reference sequence). The germline V and J ends were trimmed by 6 bases and 6 bases, with 14 bases remaining between them. There are 13 residues in the CDR3. CDR3 nucleotide sequence: TGTGCCAGCAGCCACTCGACTATAAATGGCTACACCTTC. Translated, it gives CASSHSTINGYTF.

The chain employs TRBV28 and TRBJ2-7; 9 bases line up with TRBD2. The V segment lost 6 bases and the J segment 3 bases; nucleotides outside the gene matches: 3. Germline assignment: CDR1 MDHEN and CDR2 SYDVKM. The CDR3 is 13 residues long. CDR3 nucleotides: TGTGCCAGCAGAGCGGGAGGTAACTACGAGCAGTACTTC. This gives the protein CASRAGGNYEQYF.

This chain connects TRBV3-1 (or the pseudogene TRBV3-2) to TRBJ1-2; the D gene is possibly TRBD1 (5 bases). The germline gives CDR1 LGHDT, CDR2 YNNKEL (reference sequence). V was trimmed by 1 base and J by 2 bases, leaving 8 bases between them. The CDR3 loop spans 14 amino acids. The CDR3 DNA reads TGTGCCAGCAGCCAAGTTGCAGGGAACTATGGCTACACCTTC. This sequence encodes CASSQVAGNYGYTF.

The chain's CDR3 is CASTLLRGETQYF. CDR3 sequence (DNA): TGTGCCAGCACCCTACTGAGAGGGGAGACCCAGTACTTC. The genes are TRBV6-5 and TRBJ2-5; D may be TRBD2 (5 bases). Germline assignment: CDR1 MNHEY and CDR2 SVGAGI. V lost 7 bases to trimming and J lost 5 bases, with 14 bases between them. CDR3 length equals 13 residues.

The chain is built from TRBV5-1 and TRBJ1-3, with a weak D call TRBD1 (6 bases). V was clipped by 7 bases and J by 0 bases, with 11 bases between them. Germline assignment: CDR1 SGHRS and CDR2 YFSETQ. The CDR3 covers 14 residues. The CDR3 spells CASDRTDSGNTIYF. DNA for the CDR3: TGCGCCAGCGACAGGACAGACTCTGGAAACACCATATATTTT.

In DNA, the CDR3 is TGTGCCAGCAGCTTAAAGGGCCGGGGAGATACGCAGTATTTT. This codes for CASSLKGRGDTQYF. The gene calls are TRBV7-9 and TRBJ2-3; a possible D gene is TRBD2 (5 bases). Trimming shortened V by 2 bases and J by 5 bases, and 11 bases separated the two germline ends. The germline gives CDR1 SEHNR, CDR2 FQNEAQ (reference sequence). This CDR3 contains 14 residues.

The chain is built from TRBV6-5 and TRBJ2-1; a possible D gene is TRBD2 (6 bases). Trimming removed 6 bases at V and 10 bases at J, with 16 bases between. The CDR3 length is 13 residues. The germline V gene encodes CDR1 MNHEY and CDR2 SVGAGI. CDR3 sequence: CASSRSDGLEQFF. CDR3 DNA: TGTGCCAGCAGCCGCAGTGACGGACTAGAGCAGTTCTTC.

This clone occurred a few times. The chain employs TRBV18 and TRBJ2-1; D ambiguous. V dropped 0 bases and J dropped 8 bases, with 8 bases sitting between them. From germline, CDR1 is KGHSH and CDR2 LQKENI. This CDR3 is built from 13 residues. The CDR3 loop is CASSPPRWDEQFF. CDR3 nucleotide sequence: TGTGCCAGCTCACCACCCCGTTGGGATGAGCAGTTCTTC. Full variable domain (outside the CDR3, taken from reference TRBV18 and TRBJ2-1): NAGVMQNPRHLVRRRGQEARLRCSPMKGHSHVYWYRQLPEEGLKFMVYLQKENIIDESGMPKERFSAEFPKEGPSILRIQQVVRGDSAAYFCASSPPRWDEQFFGPGTRLTVL.

This clone has a single count. The chain combines TRBV4-3 with TRBJ2-1; 8 nucleotides line up with TRBD2. J gave up 7 bases and V 2 bases, and 10 bases lay outside the gene matches. Germline V gene sequence: CDR1 LGHNA, CDR2 YSLEER. This CDR3 spans 16 amino acids. The CDR3 reads CASSQTGLGLRNEQFF. Here the CDR3 DNA reads TGCGCCAGCAGCCAAACGGGACTAGGGTTAAGGAATGAGCAGTTCTTC.

The rearrangement uses TRBV3-1 (or the pseudogene TRBV3-2) and TRBJ2-2; 10 bases match TRBD2. The CDR3 loop spans 15 amino acids. The V gene's germline CDR1 is LGHDT and CDR2 YNNKEL (reference sequence). The V segment lost 4 bases and the J segment 5 bases; nucleotides outside the gene matches: 4. Here the CDR3 reads CASSRSSGSTGELFF. CDR3 sequence (DNA): TGTGCCAGCAGCCGTTCTAGCGGGAGTACCGGGGAGCTGTTTTTT.

The chain joins TRBV4-3 to TRBJ2-3; no definite D call. Germline CDR1 LGHNA, CDR2 YSLEER. The germline V and J ends were trimmed by 6 bases and 8 bases, with 12 bases remaining between them. The CDR3 has 12 residues. This chain's CDR3 is CASSRGAGTQYF. In nucleotides, the CDR3 is TGCGCCAGCAGTCGTGGAGCTGGTACGCAGTATTTT.

The chain employs TRBV5-4 and TRBJ2-5, with a weak D call TRBD1 (5 bases). V shed 1 base and J shed 2 bases, with 9 bases lying between them. Per germline, CDR1 SGHNT and CDR2 YYREEE (reference sequence). CDR3 size: 14 residues. In nucleotides, the CDR3 is TGTGCCAGCAGCTTGCAAGACAGTCAAGAGACCCAGTACTTC. Translating it yields CASSLQDSQETQYF.

The J gene is TRBJ1-4, the V gene TRBV4-1; perhaps TRBD1 as D (5 bases). The germline gives CDR1 MGHRA, CDR2 YSYEKL. The CDR3 consists of 16 residues. V was trimmed by 0 bases and J by 5 bases, leaving 13 bases between them. Written as DNA, the CDR3 is TGCGCCAGCAGCCAAGAAGGGGCACCGGGGAATGAAAAACTGTTTTTT. Residues: CASSQEGAPGNEKLFF.

The gene calls are TRBV7-2 and TRBJ1-2, with D unclear. V was cut by 3 bases and J by 4 bases, with 15 bases left in between. The CDR3 covers 15 residues. Per germline, CDR1 SGHTA and CDR2 FQGNSA. The CDR3 reads CASSLPGRQFYGYTF. As DNA, the CDR3 is TGTGCCAGCAGCTTGCCGGGCCGCCAGTTCTATGGCTACACCTTC.

This clone was picked up one time. The chain recombines TRBV11-2 with TRBJ1-2, with 9 bases matching TRBD1. The CDR3 consists of 16 residues. From germline, CDR1 is SGHAT and CDR2 FQNNGV. J gave up 2 bases and V 2 bases, and 6 bases lay outside the gene matches. CDR3 bases: TGTGCCAGCAGCTTACTAAGGACAGGGGCAAACTATGGCTACACCTTC. Translated: CASSLLRTGANYGYTF.

The V gene is TRBV29-1, the J gene TRBJ2-5; no reliable D call. This CDR3 is built from 13 residues. In germline, CDR1 is SQVTM, CDR2 ANQGSEA. V was pared by 0 bases and J by 3 bases, with 8 bases between. The CDR3, as DNA: TGCAGCGTTGAAGATCTCCAAGAAGAGACCCAGTACTTC. Amino acids: CSVEDLQEETQYF.

This chain uses TRBV4-2 with TRBJ2-2, with 11 positions matching TRBD2. CDR1 and CDR2 (germline): LGHNA, YNFKEQ. V lost 0 bases and J lost 9; bases outside the gene matches: 12. The CDR3 contains 18 residues. This CDR3 reads CASSQDPSGGPLRRELFF. The CDR3 DNA sequence: TGTGCCAGCAGCCAAGATCCTAGCGGGGGGCCCCTCCGTCGGGAGCTGTTTTTT.

The V and J genes are TRBV4-3 and TRBJ2-1; 11 nucleotides agree with TRBD2. Germline-derived CDR1 and CDR2 are LGHNA and YSLEER. Germline trimming cut 1 base from V and 9 bases from J; bases unmatched to any gene: 17. CDR3 length: 19 amino acids. The CDR3: CASSQVYRGSSGGSGEQFF. The CDR3, as DNA: TGCGCCAGCAGCCAAGTTTACCGTGGGTCTAGCGGGGGGTCCGGTGAGCAGTTCTTC.

For the CDR3, the DNA is TGTGCCAGCAGCCAAGGGACAGGGGATATGTTTGGCTACACCTTC. This encodes CASSQGTGDMFGYTF. This chain links TRBV4-2 with TRBJ1-2; 9 positions agree with TRBD1. There are 15 residues in the CDR3. J was trimmed by 7 bases and V by 1 base; bases with no gene match: 7. Germline V CDR1 and CDR2: LGHNA, YNFKEQ.

Details on this clone: At one boundary the junction diverges from the germline segment, which might be a read error. The chain carries TRBV7-7 and TRBJ2-7; 8 bases are a match to TRBD1. Germline V gene sequence: CDR1 SSHAT, CDR2 FNYEAQ (reference sequence). The CDR3 covers 13 residues. The CDR3 sequence is CASSLGTGGEQYF. The CDR3 DNA follows: TGTGCTAGCAGCTTAGGAACAGGGGGCGAGCAGTACTTC.

This sequence joins TRBV28 and TRBJ1-2, with D hard to call. Trimming left V 3 bases short and J 5 bases short, with 16 bases between. Per the germline V gene, CDR1 is MDHEN and CDR2 is SYDVKM. The CDR3 sequence is 15 residues long. CDR3 nucleotides: TGTGCCAGCAGTTTCCCCCCAGTAGGTTCTTATGGCTACACCTTC. Translated: CASSFPPVGSYGYTF.

This chain connects TRBV7-8 to TRBJ1-3; no clear D. Between the trimmed V and J ends, which lost 5 bases and 0 bases, there was a span of 14 bases. Germline assignment: CDR1 SGHVS and CDR2 FQNEAQ. The CDR3 totals 16 residues. As DNA, the CDR3 is TGTGCCAGCAGCGCGACGGGCGGAGGCTCTGGAAACACCATATATTTT. This codes for CASSATGGGSGNTIYF.

The chain joins TRBV9 to TRBJ1-2; D not certain. CDR3 length equals 14 residues. The germline gives CDR1 SGDLS, CDR2 YYNGEE. V lost 3 bases to trimming and J lost 7 bases, with 16 bases between them. The CDR3 is CASSAHGDSFGYTF. CDR3 coding DNA: TGTGCCAGCAGCGCCCACGGGGATTCCTTTGGCTACACCTTC.

The chain employs TRBV7-8 and TRBJ1-5; 8 nucleotides agree with TRBD1. Germline CDR1 and CDR2: SGHVS and FQNEAQ. J gave up 5 bases and V 0 bases, and 3 bases lay outside the gene matches. The CDR3 has 15 amino acids. The CDR3 sequence is CASSLARTGHQPQHF. Written as DNA, the CDR3 is TGTGCCAGCAGCTTAGCCCGGACAGGGCATCAGCCCCAGCATTTT.